Here is one T cell receptor (beta chain) with its context. The CDR3 covers 14 residues. The germline V gene encodes CDR1 GTSNPN and CDR2 SVGIG (reference sequence). Losses at the gene ends were 5 bases for V and 1 base for J; bases not matched to a gene: 8. The data are from a study of somatic mutations in cytotoxic T cells in rheumatoid arthritis. Overall study: The flow sorting of some V beta antibody-stained T-cell populations reached nearly 100% purity, and the sorted populations included V beta1+ cells sequenced for TCRB.

As processed by the authors: Expanded CD8+ clones from patients, those larger than 1%, seldom had a match among published virus-specific TCRB sequences. Sequenced by immunoSEQ multiplex PCR; TCRdb stores in-frame clones only, minus some. Clone size and the V and J calls come from that table; the DNA yielded D and trimming. The repertoire holds about 7,000 clones, with roughly 70% as singletons. The specimen sequenced was CD8+ T cells sorted from blood. This rearrangement joins TRBV30 to TRBJ2-7, with 7 bases matching TRBD1. The TCR originated in an adult with rheumatoid arthritis. The CDR3 DNA sequence: TGTGCCTGGGTTAGACAGGGAGTATCCTACGAGCAGTACTTC. Its protein product is CAWVRQGVSYEQYF.